This T cell receptor (beta chain) was captured by sequencing in a study of T cells after somatic rescue of genetic block. Only in-frame clones appear in the TCRdb table, and some are missing; sequencing was by immunoSEQ multiplex PCR. The sample consists of 67,000 or so clones, just over 90% of them appearing once. Germline CDR1 MGHRA, CDR2 YSYEKL. The germline V and J ends were trimmed by 8 bases and 3 bases, with 14 bases remaining between them. The CDR3 consists of 13 residues. This receptor was obtained from a young man. Sequences were obtained from peripheral blood mononuclear cells (PBMCs). This chain links TRBV4-1 with TRBJ2-7; D might be TRBD1 (5 bases). CDR3 residues: CASHPRQGYEQYF. In nucleotides, the CDR3 is TGCGCCAGCCACCCTCGCCAGGGCTACGAGCAGTACTTC.